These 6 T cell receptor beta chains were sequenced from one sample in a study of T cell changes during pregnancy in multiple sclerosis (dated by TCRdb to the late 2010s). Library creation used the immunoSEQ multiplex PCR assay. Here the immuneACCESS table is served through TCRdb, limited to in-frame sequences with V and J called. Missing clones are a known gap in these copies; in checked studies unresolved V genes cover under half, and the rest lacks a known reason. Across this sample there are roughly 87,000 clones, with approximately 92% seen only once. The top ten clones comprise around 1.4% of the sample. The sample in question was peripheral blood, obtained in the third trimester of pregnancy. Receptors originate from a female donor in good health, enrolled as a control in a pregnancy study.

CDR3 sequence reads: CASSSAGGRDTQYF. The CDR3 DNA is TGCGCCAGCAGCAGTGCGGGAGGTCGAGATACGCAGTATTTT. The genes are TRBV5-1 and TRBJ2-3, with 8 bases matching TRBD2. Germline loops: CDR1 SGHRS, CDR2 YFSETQ. J was trimmed by 5 bases and V by 4 bases; bases with no gene match: 6. This CDR3 spans 14 amino acids.

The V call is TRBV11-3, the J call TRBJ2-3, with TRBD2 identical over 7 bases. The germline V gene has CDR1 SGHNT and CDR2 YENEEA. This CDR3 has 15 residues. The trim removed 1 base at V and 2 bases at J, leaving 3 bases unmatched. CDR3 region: CASSLGGTTTDTQYF. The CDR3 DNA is TGTGCCAGCAGCTTAGGTGGGACTACCACAGATACGCAGTATTTT. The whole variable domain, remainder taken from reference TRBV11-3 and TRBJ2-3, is EAGVVQSPRYKIIEKKQPVAFWCNPISGHNTLYWYLQNLGQGPELLIRYENEEAVDDSQLPKDRFSAERLKGVDSTLKIQPAELGDSAVYLCASSLGGTTTDTQYFGPGTRLTVL.

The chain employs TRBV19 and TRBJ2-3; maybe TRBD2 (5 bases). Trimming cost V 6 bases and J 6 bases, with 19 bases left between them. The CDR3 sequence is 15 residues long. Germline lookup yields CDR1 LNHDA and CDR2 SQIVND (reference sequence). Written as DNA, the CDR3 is TGTGCCAGTAGAGCGGACGGCAGAATGACGGATACGCAGTATTTT. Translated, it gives CASRADGRMTDTQYF.

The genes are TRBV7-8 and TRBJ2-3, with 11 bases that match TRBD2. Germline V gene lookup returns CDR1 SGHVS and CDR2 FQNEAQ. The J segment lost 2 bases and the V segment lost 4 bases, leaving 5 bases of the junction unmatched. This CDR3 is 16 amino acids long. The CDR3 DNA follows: TGTGCCAGCAGCTCCAGACTAGCGGGGATCACAGATACGCAGTATTTT. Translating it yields CASSSRLAGITDTQYF.

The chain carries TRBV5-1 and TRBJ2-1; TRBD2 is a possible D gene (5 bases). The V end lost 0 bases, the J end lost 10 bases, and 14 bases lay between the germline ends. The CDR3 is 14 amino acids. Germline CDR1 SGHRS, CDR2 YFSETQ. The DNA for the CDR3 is TGCGCCAGCAGCTTGGCCCGGGGAGCCATCGAGCAGTTCTTC. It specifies CASSLARGAIEQFF.

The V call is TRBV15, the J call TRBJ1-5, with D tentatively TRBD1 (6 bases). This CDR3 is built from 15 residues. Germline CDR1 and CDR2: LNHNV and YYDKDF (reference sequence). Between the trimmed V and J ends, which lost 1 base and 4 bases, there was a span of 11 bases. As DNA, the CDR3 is TGTGCCACCAGCAGAGTAAGGACAGCAAATCAGCCCCAGCATTTT. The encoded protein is CATSRVRTANQPQHF.